The T cell receptor beta chain under discussion was sequenced for a study of shared clonotypes between healthy human individuals. Study results and limitations: Apart from blood, nothing was sampled; tissue repertoires likely differ. Naive subsets typically showed greater estimated richness than memory subsets.

Original data processing: Owing to the provision of junction-only sequences devoid of quality scores by immunoSEQ, filtering differed. Sequencing was performed with immunoSEQ multiplex PCR; in TCRdb, only in-frame clones are kept and a portion is missing. From that table come the V and J calls and clone size; the DNA was used to work out D and trimming. The table shows millions of clones, with about 95% occurring only once. Naive CD8 cells, CD45RO-negative and positively selected for CCR7, excluded terminally differentiated effector memory CD45RA+ cells. Adult Caucasians living in Nashville, Tennessee made up all of the donors. Of note for this clone: Its antigen is currently unknown.

After removal of 0 bases from V and 3 bases from J, the junction contained 6 bases not matched to a gene. The CDR3 consists of 15 residues. Germline loops: CDR1 SQVTM, CDR2 ANQGSEA. This chain links TRBV29-1 with TRBJ2-3; 7 positions agree with TRBD2. This TCR was recovered from a man between 18 and 29 years old in good health. Specimen: naive CD8+ T cells sorted from blood. The CDR3 nucleotides are TGCAGCGTTGAAGAACCCGGAGCGGGGACAGATACGCAGTATTTT. The encoded protein is CSVEEPGAGTDTQYF.